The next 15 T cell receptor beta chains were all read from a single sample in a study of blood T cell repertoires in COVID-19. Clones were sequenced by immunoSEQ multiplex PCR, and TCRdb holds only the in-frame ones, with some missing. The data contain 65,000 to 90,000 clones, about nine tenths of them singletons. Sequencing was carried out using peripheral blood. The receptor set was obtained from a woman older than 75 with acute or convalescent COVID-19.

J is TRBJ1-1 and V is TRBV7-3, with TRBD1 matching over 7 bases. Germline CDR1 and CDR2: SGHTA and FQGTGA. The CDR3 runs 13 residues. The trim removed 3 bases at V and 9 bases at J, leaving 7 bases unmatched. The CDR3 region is CASSFHRDSQAFF. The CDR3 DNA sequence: TGTGCCAGCAGCTTCCACCGGGACAGCCAAGCTTTCTTT.

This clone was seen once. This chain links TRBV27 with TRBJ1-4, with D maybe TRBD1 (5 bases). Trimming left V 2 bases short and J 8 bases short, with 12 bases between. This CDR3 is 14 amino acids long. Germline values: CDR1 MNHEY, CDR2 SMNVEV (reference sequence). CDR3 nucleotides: TGTGCCAGCAGTTTAGATTCAGGGCTAGAAAAACTGTTTTTT. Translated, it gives CASSLDSGLEKLFF. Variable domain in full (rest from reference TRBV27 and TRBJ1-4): EAQVTQNPRYLITVTGKKLTVTCSQNMNHEYMSWYRQDPGLGLRQIYYSMNVEVTDKGDVPEGYKVSRKEKRNFPLILESPSPNQTSLYFCASSLDSGLEKLFFGSGTQLSVL.

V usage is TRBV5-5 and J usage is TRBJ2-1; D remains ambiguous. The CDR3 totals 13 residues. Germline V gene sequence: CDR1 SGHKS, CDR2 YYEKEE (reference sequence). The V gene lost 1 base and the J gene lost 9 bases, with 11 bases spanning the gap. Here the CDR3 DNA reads TGTGCCAGCAGCTTGAGTTCAAGTAGTGAGCAGTTCTTC. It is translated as CASSLSSSSEQFF.

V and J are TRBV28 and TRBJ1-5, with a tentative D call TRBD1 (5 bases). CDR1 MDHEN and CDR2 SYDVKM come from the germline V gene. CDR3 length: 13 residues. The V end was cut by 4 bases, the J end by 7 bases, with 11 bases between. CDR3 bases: TGTGCCAGCAGTTACGCCGGGGGACAGCCCCAGCATTTT. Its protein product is CASSYAGGQPQHF.

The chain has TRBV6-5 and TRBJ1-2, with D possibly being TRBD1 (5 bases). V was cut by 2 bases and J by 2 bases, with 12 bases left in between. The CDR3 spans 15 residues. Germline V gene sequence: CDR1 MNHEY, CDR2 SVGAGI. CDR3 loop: CASSYGAGRNYGYTF. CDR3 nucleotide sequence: TGTGCCAGCAGTTACGGGGCGGGACGGAACTATGGCTACACCTTC.

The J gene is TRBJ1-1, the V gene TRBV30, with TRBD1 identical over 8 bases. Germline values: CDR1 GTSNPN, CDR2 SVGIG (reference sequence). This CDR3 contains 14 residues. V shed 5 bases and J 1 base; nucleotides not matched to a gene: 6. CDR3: CAWGKDRENTEAFF. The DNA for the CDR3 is TGTGCCTGGGGCAAGGACAGGGAGAACACTGAAGCTTTCTTT.

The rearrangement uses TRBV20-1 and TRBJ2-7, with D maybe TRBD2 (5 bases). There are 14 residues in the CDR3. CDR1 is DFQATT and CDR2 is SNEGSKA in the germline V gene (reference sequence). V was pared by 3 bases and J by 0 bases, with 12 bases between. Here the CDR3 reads CSASGSGTSYEQYF. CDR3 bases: TGCAGTGCTAGTGGCTCGGGAACCTCCTACGAGCAGTACTTC.

The CDR3 region has the DNA TGTGCCAGCAGTCTTTTGGGGCTGGACTCCTACAATGAGCAGTTCTTC. This translates into CASSLLGLDSYNEQFF. The V and J genes are TRBV6-2 or TRBV6-3 and TRBJ2-1; weak D call: TRBD1 (5 bases). From germline, CDR1 is MNHEY and CDR2 SVGEGT. The V gene lost 5 bases and the J gene lost 0 bases, with 14 bases spanning the gap. The CDR3 is made up of 16 amino acids.

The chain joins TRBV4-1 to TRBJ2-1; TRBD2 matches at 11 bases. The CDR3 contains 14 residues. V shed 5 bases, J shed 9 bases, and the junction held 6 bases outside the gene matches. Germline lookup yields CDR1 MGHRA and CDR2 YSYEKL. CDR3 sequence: CASSSSGGVTEQFF. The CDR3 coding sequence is TGCGCCAGCAGCAGTAGCGGGGGGGTGACTGAGCAGTTCTTC.

The CDR3, as DNA: TGTGCCAGCAGCTCCCGTGTGGAGATAGAGACCCAGTACTTC. Amino acid sequence: CASSSRVEIETQYF. The J gene is TRBJ2-5, the V gene TRBV6-2 or TRBV6-3, with unresolved D. Trimming took off 6 bases at V and 4 bases at J, with 15 bases between the two ends. CDR1 MNHEY and CDR2 SVGEGT come from the germline V gene. The CDR3 extends over 14 amino acids.

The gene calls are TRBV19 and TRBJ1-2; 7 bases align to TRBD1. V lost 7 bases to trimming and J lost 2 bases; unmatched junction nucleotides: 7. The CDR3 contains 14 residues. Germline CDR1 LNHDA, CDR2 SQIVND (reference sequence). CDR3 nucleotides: TGTGCCAGTATTCAGGGGGGTGCGAACTATGGCTACACCTTC. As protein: CASIQGGANYGYTF.

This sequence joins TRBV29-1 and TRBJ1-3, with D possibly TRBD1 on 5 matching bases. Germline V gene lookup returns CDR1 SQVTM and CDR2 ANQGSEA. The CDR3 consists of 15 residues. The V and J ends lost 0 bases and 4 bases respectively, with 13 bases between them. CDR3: CSVEDRTRGGNTIYF. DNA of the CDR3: TGCAGCGTTGAAGATCGGACTAGGGGCGGAAACACCATATATTTT. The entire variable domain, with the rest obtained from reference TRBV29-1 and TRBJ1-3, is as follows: SAVISQKPSRDICQRGTSLTIQCQVDSQVTMMFWYRQQPGQSLTLIATANQGSEATYESGFVIDKFPISRPNLTFSTLTVSNMSPEDSSIYLCSVEDRTRGGNTIYFGEGSWLTVV.

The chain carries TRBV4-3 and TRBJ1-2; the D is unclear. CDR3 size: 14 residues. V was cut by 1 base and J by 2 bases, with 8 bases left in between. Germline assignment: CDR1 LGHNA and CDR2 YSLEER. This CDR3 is CASSQVTGNYGYTF. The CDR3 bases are TGCGCCAGCAGCCAAGTTACGGGGAACTATGGCTACACCTTC.

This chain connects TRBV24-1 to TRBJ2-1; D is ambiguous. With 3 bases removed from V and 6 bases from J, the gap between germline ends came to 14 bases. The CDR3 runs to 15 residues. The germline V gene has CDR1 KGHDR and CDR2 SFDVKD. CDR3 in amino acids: CATSDRGGSGNEQFF. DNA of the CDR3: TGTGCCACCAGTGATCGAGGCGGTTCGGGCAATGAGCAGTTCTTC.

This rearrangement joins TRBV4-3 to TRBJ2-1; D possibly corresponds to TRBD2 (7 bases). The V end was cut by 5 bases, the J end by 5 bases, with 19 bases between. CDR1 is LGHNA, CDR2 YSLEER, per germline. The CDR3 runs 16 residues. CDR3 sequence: CASSLSAGALDNEQFF. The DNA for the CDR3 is TGCGCCAGCAGCTTATCGGCGGGGGCCTTGGACAATGAGCAGTTCTTC.